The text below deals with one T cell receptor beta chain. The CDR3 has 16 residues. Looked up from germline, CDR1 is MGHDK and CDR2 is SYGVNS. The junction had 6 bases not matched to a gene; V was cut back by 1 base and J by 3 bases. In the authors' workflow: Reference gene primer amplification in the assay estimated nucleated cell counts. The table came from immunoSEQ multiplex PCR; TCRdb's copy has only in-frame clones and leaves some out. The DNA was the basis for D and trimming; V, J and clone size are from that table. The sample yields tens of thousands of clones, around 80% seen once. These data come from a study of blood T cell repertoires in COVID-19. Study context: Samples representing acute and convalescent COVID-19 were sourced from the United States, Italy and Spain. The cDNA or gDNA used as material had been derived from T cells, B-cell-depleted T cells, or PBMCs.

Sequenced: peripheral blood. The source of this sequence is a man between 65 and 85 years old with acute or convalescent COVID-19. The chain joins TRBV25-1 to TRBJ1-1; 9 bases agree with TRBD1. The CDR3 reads CASSEFETGGDTEAFF. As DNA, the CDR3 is TGTGCCAGCAGTGAATTCGAGACAGGGGGGGACACTGAAGCTTTCTTT.